A selection of T cell receptor beta chains follows, all from one sample in a study of CD8 T cells in Susac syndrome. TCRdb analysed the immunoSEQ multiplex PCR reads with MiXCR anew, one entry per CDR3 protein. Of some 200,000 distinct CDR3 sequences listed, about 93% were seen once; the top ten hold around 0.13%. Source material: CD8+ T cells from PBMCs. Receptor source: a human donor with multiple sclerosis. CDR3s include the opening cysteine and the closing phenylalanine or tryptophan.

v_call cdr3_aa
TRBV12-3/TRBV12-4 CASSLPLGLAETQYF
TRBV7-9 CASSSPVEREDTDTQYF
TRBV6-5 CASSVASSYNEQFF
TRBV12-3/TRBV12-4 CASSRNWEAFF
TRBV4-2 CASSQAPSYEQYF
TRBV19 CAEEEGRAKEFYEQYF
TRBV19 CASSIGRTGYGGELFF
TRBV29-1 CSVRLAGGPRDTQYF
TRBV5-1 CASSFTGTEAFF
TRBV5-6 CASSPGLGAGELFF
TRBV1 CTSSPHQGDIVSIQTNYGYTF
TRBV12-3/TRBV12-4 CASSYGTTFSGANVLTF
TRBV30 CAWSAGTSGGYEQFF
TRBV6-5 CASSYSIGGEWGNEQYF
TRBV3-1 CASSQSAYPREQYF
TRBV6-5 CASFAGVGGTQYF
TRBV11-2 CASSLLPLYEQYF
TRBV6-5 CASSYCEQFF